The 2 T cell receptor beta chains given below trace back to one sample, sequenced in a study of cytomegalovirus exposure and HLA in healthy donors. Sequencing used immunoSEQ multiplex PCR; TCRdb keeps in-frame clones, though not all of them. This table has approximately 150,000 clones, around 90% appearing once. Material: PBMCs. These receptors all come from a man between 18 and 35 years old in good health and CMV-seropositive.

The V gene is TRBV5-1, the J gene TRBJ1-4; tentatively, D is TRBD1 (6 bases). V lost 0 bases and J lost 7, with 7 bases in between. CDR1 is SGHRS and CDR2 is YFSETQ in the germline V gene. The CDR3 extends over 13 amino acids. The CDR3, as DNA: TGCGCCAGCAGCTTGGGGACAGTTGAAAAACTGTTTTTT. It is translated as CASSLGTVEKLFF.

CDR3: CASTTSARSSYEQYF. CDR3 coding DNA: TGTGCCTCGACCACTAGCGCCCGAAGCTCCTACGAGCAGTACTTC. The chain has TRBV30 and TRBJ2-7; 7 bases align to TRBD2. Germline trimming cut 7 bases from V and 0 bases from J; bases unmatched to any gene: 12. The CDR3 runs to 15 residues. CDR1 and CDR2 (germline): GTSNPN, SVGIG (reference sequence).